The source of this T cell receptor (beta chain) is a study of OX40 agonist ivuxolimab in advanced cancers. About this clone itself: Other DNA sequences from this sample encode an identical CDR3 as well.

Some clones are missing from TCRdb's copy, which holds only in-frame ones; the method was immunoSEQ multiplex PCR. The table shows tens of thousands of clones, with 84% occurring only once. Germline values: CDR1 MNHEY, CDR2 SMNVEV (reference sequence). V gave up 4 bases and J gave up 1 base, with 8 bases separating them. The CDR3 length is 14 residues. This receptor was identified in an adult with an advanced solid tumor such as melanoma, head and neck, liver or kidney cancer. The J gene is TRBJ2-1, the V gene TRBV27, with D possibly matching TRBD2 (6 bases). The starting material was CD4+ or CD8+ T cells sorted from blood, obtained in a trial of the OX40 agonist ivuxolimab. CDR3 nucleotides: TGTGCCAGCAGTTCCGGGGGATCCTACAATGAGCAGTTCTTC. It codes for CASSSGGSYNEQFF.